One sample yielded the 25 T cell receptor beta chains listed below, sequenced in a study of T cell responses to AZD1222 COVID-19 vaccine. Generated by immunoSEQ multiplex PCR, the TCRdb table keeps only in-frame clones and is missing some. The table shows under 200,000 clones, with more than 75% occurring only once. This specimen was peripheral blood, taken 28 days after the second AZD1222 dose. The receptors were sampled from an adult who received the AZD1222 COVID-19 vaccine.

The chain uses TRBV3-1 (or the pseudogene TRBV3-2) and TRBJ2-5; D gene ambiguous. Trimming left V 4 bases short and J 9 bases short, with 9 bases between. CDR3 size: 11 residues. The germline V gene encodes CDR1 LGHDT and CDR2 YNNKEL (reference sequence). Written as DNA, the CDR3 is TGTGCCAGCAGCCCAGACACCGCCCAGTACTTC. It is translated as CASSPDTAQYF.

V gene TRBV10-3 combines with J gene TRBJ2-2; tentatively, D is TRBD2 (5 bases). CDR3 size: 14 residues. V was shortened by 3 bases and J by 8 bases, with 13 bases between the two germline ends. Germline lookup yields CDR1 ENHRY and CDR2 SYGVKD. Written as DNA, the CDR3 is TGTGCCATCAGTGAAGGACTTACGGGAGGGGAGCTGTTTTTT. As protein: CAISEGLTGGELFF.

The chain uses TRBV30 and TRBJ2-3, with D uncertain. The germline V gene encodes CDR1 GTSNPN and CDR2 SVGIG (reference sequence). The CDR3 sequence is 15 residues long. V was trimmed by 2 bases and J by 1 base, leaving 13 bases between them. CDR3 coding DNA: TGTGCCTGGAGTCAGACTCAACGGGGCACAGATACGCAGTATTTT. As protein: CAWSQTQRGTDTQYF.

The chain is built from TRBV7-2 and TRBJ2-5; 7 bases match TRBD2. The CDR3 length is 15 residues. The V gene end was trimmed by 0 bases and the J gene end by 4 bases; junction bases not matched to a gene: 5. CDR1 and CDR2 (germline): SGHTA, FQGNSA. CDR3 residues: CASSLAGGFGETQYF. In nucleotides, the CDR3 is TGTGCCAGCAGCTTAGCGGGGGGGTTTGGAGAGACCCAGTACTTC.

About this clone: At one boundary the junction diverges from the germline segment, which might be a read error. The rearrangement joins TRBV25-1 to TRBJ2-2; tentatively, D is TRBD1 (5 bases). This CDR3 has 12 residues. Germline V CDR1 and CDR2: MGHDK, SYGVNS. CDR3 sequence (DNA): TGTGCCACCAGTAGGGGTACCGGGGAGCTGTTTTTT. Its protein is CATSRGTGELFF.

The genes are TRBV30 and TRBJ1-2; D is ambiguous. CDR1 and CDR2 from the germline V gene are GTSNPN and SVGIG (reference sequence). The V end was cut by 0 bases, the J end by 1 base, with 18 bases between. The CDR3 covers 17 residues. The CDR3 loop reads CAWSVGGAPGFNYGYTF. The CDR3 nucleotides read TGTGCCTGGAGTGTCGGTGGAGCCCCGGGGTTTAACTATGGCTACACCTTC. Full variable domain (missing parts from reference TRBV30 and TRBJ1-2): SQTIHQWPATLVQPVGSPLSLECTVEGTSNPNLYWYRQAAGRGLQLLFYSVGIGQISSEVPQNLSASRPQDRQFILSSKKLLLSDSGFYLCAWSVGGAPGFNYGYTFGSGTRLTVV.

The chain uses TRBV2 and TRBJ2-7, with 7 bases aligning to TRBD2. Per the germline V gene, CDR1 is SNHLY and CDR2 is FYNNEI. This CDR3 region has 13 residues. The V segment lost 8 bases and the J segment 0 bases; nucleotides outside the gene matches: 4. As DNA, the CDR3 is TGTGCCAGCGGACTAGACCTCTCCTACGAGCAGTACTTC. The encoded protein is CASGLDLSYEQYF.

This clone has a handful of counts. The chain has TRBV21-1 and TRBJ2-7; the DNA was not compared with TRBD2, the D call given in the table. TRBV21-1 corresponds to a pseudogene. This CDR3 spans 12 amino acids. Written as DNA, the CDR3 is TGTGCCTCTAGCGGGAGATCCTACGAGCAGTACTTC. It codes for CASSGRSYEQYF.

The DNA of the CDR3 is TGTGCCAGCAGGACAGGCCTCTGGGGCTACACCTTC. Residues: CASRTGLWGYTF. The V call is TRBV27, the J call TRBJ1-2, with a possible D match to TRBD1 (6 bases). The V gene lost 6 bases and the J gene lost 8 bases, with 13 bases spanning the gap. Germline CDR1 is MNHEY and CDR2 is SMNVEV (reference sequence). The CDR3 extends over 12 amino acids.

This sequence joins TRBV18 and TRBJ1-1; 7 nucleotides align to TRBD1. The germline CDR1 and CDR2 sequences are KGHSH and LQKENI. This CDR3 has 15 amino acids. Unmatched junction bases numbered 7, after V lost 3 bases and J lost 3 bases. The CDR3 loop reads CASSPVVTGDTEAFF. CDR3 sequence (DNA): TGTGCCAGCTCACCGGTGGTAACAGGGGACACTGAAGCTTTCTTT.

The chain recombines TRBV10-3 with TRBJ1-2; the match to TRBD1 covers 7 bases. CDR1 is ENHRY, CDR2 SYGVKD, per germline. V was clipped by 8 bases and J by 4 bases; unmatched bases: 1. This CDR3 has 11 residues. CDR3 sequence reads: CAIGDSYGYTF. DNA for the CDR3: TGTGCCATCGGGGACAGCTATGGCTACACCTTC.

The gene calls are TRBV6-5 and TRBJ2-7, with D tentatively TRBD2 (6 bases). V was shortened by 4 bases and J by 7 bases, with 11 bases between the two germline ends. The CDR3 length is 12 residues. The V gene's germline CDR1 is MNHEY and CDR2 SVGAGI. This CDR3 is CASSWTKAEQYF. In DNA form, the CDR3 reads TGTGCCAGCAGTTGGACTAAAGCGGAGCAGTACTTC.

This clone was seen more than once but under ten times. CDR3 DNA sequence: TGTGCCAGCAGTGAATCCGGGACTAGCGGCACAGATACGCAGTATTTT. It encodes CASSESGTSGTDTQYF. This chain connects TRBV6-4 to TRBJ2-3, with 10 bases lining up with TRBD2. V lost 3 bases and J lost 1; bases outside the gene matches: 4. The germline gives CDR1 MRHNA, CDR2 SNTAGT. The CDR3 is 16 amino acids.

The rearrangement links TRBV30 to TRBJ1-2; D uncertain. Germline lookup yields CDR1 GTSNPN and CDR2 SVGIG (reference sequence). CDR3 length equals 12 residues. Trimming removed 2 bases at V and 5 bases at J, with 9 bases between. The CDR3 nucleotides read TGTGCCTGGAGTAGGGAGTTATATGGCTACACCTTC. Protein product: CAWSRELYGYTF.

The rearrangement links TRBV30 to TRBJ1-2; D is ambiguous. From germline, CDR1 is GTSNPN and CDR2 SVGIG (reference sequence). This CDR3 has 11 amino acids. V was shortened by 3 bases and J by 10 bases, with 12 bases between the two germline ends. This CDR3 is CAWSVLDYYTF. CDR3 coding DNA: TGTGCCTGGAGCGTTTTGGATTACTACACCTTC.

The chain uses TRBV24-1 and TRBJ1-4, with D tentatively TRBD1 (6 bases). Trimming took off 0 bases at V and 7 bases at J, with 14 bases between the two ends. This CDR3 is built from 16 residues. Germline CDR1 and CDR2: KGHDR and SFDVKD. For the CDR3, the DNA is TGTGCCACCAGTGATTTGCTCAGGGTAGGGGGTGAAAAACTGTTTTTT. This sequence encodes CATSDLLRVGGEKLFF.

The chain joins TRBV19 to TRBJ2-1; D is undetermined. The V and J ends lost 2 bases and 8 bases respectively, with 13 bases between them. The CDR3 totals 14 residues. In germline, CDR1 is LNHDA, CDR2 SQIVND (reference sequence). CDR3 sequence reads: CASSIFGAPHEQFF. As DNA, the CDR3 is TGTGCCAGTAGTATATTCGGAGCGCCCCATGAGCAGTTCTTC. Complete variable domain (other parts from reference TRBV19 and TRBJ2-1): DGGITQSPKYLFRKEGQNVTLSCEQNLNHDAMYWYRQDPGQGLRLIYYSQIVNDFQKGDIAEGYSVSREKKESFPLTVTSAQKNPTAFYLCASSIFGAPHEQFFGPGTRLTVL.

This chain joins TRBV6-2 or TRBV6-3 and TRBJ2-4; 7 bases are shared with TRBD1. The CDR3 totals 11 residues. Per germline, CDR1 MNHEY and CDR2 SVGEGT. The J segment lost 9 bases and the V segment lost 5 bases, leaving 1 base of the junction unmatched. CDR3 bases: TGTGCCAGCAGTACAGGGGCCATTCAGTACTTC. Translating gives CASSTGAIQYF.

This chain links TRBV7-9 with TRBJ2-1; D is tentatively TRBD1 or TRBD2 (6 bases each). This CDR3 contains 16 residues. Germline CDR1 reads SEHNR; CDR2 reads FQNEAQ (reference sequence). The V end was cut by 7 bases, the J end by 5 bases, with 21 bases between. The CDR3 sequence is CASTTYARGRNNEQFF. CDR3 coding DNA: TGTGCCAGCACCACCTACGCCCGGGGGCGCAACAATGAGCAGTTCTTC.

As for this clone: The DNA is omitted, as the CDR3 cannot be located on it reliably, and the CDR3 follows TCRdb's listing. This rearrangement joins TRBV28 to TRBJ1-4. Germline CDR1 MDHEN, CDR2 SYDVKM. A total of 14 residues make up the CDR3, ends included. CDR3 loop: CASTSEGDTEKLFF.

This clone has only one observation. Here the CDR3 reads CASSESGGRETQYF. The CDR3 DNA follows: TGTGCCAGCAGTGAATCCGGGGGGAGGGAGACCCAGTACTTC. The chain combines TRBV6-1 with TRBJ2-5; 7 bases are shared with TRBD2. J gave up 5 bases and V 2 bases, and 5 bases lay outside the gene matches. Germline assignment: CDR1 MNHNS and CDR2 SASEGT. This CDR3 spans 14 amino acids.

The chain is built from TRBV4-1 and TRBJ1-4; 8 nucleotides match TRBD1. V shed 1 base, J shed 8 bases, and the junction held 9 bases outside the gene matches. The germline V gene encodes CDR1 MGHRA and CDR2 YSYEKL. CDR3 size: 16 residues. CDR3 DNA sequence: TGCGCCAGCAGCCAAGTTTCAGGGGGCTTCAGGGAAAAACTGTTTTTT. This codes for CASSQVSGGFREKLFF.

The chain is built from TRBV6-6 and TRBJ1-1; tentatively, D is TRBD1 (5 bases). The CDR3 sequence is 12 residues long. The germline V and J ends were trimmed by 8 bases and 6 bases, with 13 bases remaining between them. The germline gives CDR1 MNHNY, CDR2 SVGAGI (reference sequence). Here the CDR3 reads CASRGSAPEAFF. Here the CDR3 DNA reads TGTGCCAGCCGGGGGTCGGCACCTGAAGCTTTCTTT.

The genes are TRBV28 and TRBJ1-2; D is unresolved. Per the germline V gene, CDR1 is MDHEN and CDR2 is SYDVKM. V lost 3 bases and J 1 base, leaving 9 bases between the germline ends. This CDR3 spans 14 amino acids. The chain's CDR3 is CASSFRVLNYGYTF. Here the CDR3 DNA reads TGTGCCAGCAGTTTCCGGGTACTTAACTATGGCTACACCTTC.

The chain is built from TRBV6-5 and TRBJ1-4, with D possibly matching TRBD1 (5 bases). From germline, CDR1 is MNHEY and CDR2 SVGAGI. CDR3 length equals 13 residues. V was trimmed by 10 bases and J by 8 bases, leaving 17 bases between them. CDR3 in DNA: TGTGCCACCAACCCCAGGGAGAACGAAAAACTGTTTTTT. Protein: CATNPRENEKLFF.